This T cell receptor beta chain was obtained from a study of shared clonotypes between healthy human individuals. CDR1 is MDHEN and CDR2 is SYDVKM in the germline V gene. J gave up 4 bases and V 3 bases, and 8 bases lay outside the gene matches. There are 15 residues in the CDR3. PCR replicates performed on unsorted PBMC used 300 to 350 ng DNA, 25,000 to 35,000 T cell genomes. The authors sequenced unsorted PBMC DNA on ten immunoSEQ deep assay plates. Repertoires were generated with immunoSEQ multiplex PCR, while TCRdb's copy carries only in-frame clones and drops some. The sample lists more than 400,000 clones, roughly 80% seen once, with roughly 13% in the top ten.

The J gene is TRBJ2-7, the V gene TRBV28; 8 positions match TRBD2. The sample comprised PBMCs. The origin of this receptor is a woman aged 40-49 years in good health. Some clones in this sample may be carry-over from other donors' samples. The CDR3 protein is CASSFSSSGRYEQYF. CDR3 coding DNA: TGTGCCAGCAGTTTTTCGTCTAGCGGGCGTTACGAGCAGTACTTC.